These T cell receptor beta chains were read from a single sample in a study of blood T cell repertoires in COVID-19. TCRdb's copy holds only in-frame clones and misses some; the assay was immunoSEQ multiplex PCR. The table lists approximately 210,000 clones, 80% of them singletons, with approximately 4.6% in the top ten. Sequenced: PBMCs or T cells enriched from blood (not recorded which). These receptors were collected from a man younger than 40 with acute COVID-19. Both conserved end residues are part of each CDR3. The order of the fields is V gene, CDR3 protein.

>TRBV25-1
CASSGGDGRNYGYTF
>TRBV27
CASSLRGSGTDTQYF
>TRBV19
CASSLTRGKPQHF
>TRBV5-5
CASLIIGAMNTEAFF
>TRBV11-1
CASTPPRGGGSYEQYF
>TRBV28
CASTPIGQVLYEQYF
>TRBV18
CASSLSGAGREQFF
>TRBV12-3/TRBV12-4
CASSVGRNSPLHF
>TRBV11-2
CASSLRQGYEQYF
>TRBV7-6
CASSLVTGGASGANVLTF
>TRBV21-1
CASTIRESTNEKLFF
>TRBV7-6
CASRSPGQGRIGANSPLHF
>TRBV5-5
CASSLAGGDNSPLHF
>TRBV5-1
CASSPLEGLGRGKGYEQYF
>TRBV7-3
CASSWIAGTNTGELFF
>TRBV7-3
CASSLIPNRAGELFF
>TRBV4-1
CASSQDFSGLNGNTIYF
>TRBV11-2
CASSLARGHLYEQYF
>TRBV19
CASGLRHGTEAFF
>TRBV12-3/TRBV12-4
CATSDSLNYGYTF
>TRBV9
CASSVGGTLGTEAFF
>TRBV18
CASSQRRGDSYEQYF
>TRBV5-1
CASSWPWGDRGKNEQFF
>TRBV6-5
CASSTSGWIYEQYF
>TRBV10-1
CASSTGVRNTIYF
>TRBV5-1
CASSTRTGYTEAFF
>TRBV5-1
CASSLTWTGRSSYNSPLHF
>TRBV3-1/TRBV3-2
CASSQENEQYF
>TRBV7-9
CASSTQGQVITF
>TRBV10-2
CASTGTQAGEQYF
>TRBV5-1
CASRDGQTNEKLFF
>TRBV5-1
CASSYGLAGYYEQYF
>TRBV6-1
CASSEEPTGAYEQYF
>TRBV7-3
CASSLGRGVTEAFF
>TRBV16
CASSLQRTGKAFF
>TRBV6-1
CASSEGPRGKVYGYTF
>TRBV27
CASSGRPHWTEAFF
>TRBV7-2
CASSLGPLKPQHF
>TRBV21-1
CASIPIPGGNTF
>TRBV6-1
CASSEGVVIGANQPQHF
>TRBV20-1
CSARDLEGYTF
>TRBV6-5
CASRPDTVKNIQYF